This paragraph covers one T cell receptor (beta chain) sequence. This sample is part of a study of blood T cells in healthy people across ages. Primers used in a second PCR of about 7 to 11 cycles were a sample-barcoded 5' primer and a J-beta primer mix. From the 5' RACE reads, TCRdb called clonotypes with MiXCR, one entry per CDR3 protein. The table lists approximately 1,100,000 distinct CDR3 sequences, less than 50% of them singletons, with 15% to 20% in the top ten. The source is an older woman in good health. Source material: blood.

The CDR3 sequence is CASSRRDLGGNTIYF. The CDR3 coding sequence is TGCGCCAGCAGCCGTAGGGACCTGGGAGGAAACACCATATATTTT. The J gene is TRBJ1-3, the V gene TRBV4-1; tentatively, D is TRBD1 (5 bases). The CDR3 loop spans 15 amino acids. The V end was cut by 4 bases, the J end by 4 bases, with 14 bases between. The V gene's germline CDR1 is MGHRA and CDR2 YSYEKL.